What follows are 5 T cell receptor beta chains derived from one specimen sequenced in a study of vaccination and CD4 T cells after COVID-19. Sequenced with the Oncomine TCR Beta short-read assay was DNA taken from cultured CD4+ T cells. TCRdb ran MiXCR on the PCR reads and lists one entry per CDR3 protein. This table holds over 15,000 distinct CDR3 sequences, about three quarters found once. Their cognate antigens are unknown. Treatment defined: 10-day PBMC culture with coronavirus spike peptide pools or control peptides (ViraFEST assay). Here the sequenced sample was CD4+ T cells from blood, cultured in vitro, taken after SARS-CoV-2 vaccination. All receptors come from a human donor who received a COVID-19 vaccine.

V is TRBV10-3 and J is TRBJ1-2; D is undetermined. CDR1 and CDR2 from the germline V gene are ENHRY and SYGVKD. This CDR3 is built from 14 residues. V was cut by 10 bases and J by 0 bases, with 15 bases left in between. This CDR3 is CATRVGPANYGYTF. In nucleotides, the CDR3 is TGTGCCACACGGGTCGGGCCAGCTAACTATGGCTACACCTTC.

The V and J genes are TRBV9 and TRBJ2-7, with 9 bases matching TRBD1. The CDR3 contains 15 residues. V dropped 0 bases and J dropped 2; count of bases not matched to a gene: 3. From germline, CDR1 is SGDLS and CDR2 YYNGEE. CDR3 sequence reads: CASSVGQGGTYEQYF. The CDR3 nucleotides read TGTGCCAGCAGCGTAGGACAGGGGGGAACCTACGAGCAGTACTTC.

The chain couples TRBV29-1 to TRBJ1-2; the match to TRBD1 covers 7 bases. V lost 7 bases, J lost 7 bases, and 12 bases stayed unmatched. Looked up from germline, CDR1 is SQVTM and CDR2 is ANQGSEA. This CDR3 has 13 residues. The CDR3 DNA sequence: TGCAGCGGTTACAGGGGACAGCTCTCTGGCTACACCTTC. Its translation is CSGYRGQLSGYTF.

This chain links TRBV6-1 with TRBJ1-5; the D is unclear. Germline loops: CDR1 MNHNS, CDR2 SASEGT. The CDR3 covers 18 residues. V dropped 1 base and J dropped 0 bases, with 16 bases sitting between them. In DNA, the CDR3 is TGTGCCAGCAGTGAAGGGGCAACCGTCGCATATAGCAATCAGCCCCAGCATTTT. It is translated as CASSEGATVAYSNQPQHF.

This chain links TRBV7-2 with TRBJ2-3; TRBD2 matches 7 bases. CDR3 length: 18 residues. Germline trimming cut 4 bases from V and 0 bases from J; bases unmatched to any gene: 13. Germline V CDR1 and CDR2: SGHTA, FQGNSA. The CDR3 sequence: CASSSPPGGGGSTDTQYF. As DNA, the CDR3 is TGTGCCAGCAGCTCCCCGCCTGGCGGGGGAGGGAGCACAGATACGCAGTATTTT.